Below are 18 T cell receptor beta chains sequenced from a single sample in a study of blood T cell repertoires in COVID-19. Assay: immunoSEQ multiplex PCR; the TCRdb copy retains only in-frame clones and omits some. The table includes a few hundred thousand clones, just under 85% detected once. Sequencing input: peripheral blood. The receptors derive from an elderly man with acute or convalescent COVID-19.

The chain carries TRBV6-5 and TRBJ2-1; TRBD1 agrees at 8 bases. From germline, CDR1 is MNHEY and CDR2 SVGAGI. V dropped 2 bases and J dropped 6; count of bases not matched to a gene: 6. The CDR3 is 15 amino acids. This CDR3 reads CASSYARGRGNEQFF. The CDR3 coding sequence is TGTGCCAGCAGTTACGCCAGGGGGCGCGGCAATGAGCAGTTCTTC.

The chain combines TRBV27 with TRBJ1-1; D remains ambiguous. The CDR3 has 11 residues. V dropped 4 bases and J dropped 3 bases, with 3 bases sitting between them. CDR1 and CDR2 from the germline V gene are MNHEY and SMNVEV (reference sequence). The CDR3 DNA follows: TGTGCCAGCAGTTCTTACACTGAAGCTTTCTTT. Translating it yields CASSSYTEAFF.

CDR3 sequence reads: CASNYRETILTDTQYF. In DNA, the CDR3 is TGTGCCAGCAATTACAGGGAGACCATCCTCACAGATACGCAGTATTTT. The chain carries TRBV2 and TRBJ2-3, with D possibly matching TRBD1 (6 bases). Germline V gene sequence: CDR1 SNHLY, CDR2 FYNNEI. With 7 bases removed from V and 2 bases from J, the gap between germline ends came to 19 bases. CDR3 size: 16 residues. Filled out from reference TRBV2 and TRBJ2-3, the complete variable domain reads EPEVTQTPSHQVTQMGQEVILRCVPISNHLYFYWYRQILGQKVEFLVSFYNNEISEKSEIFDDQFSVERPDGSNFTLKIRSTKLEDSAMYFCASNYRETILTDTQYFGPGTRLTVL.

V gene TRBV2 combines with J gene TRBJ2-6; 9 positions match TRBD1. With V trimmed by 7 bases and J by 0 bases, 7 bases remained unmatched. The CDR3 contains 17 residues. Germline CDR1 reads SNHLY; CDR2 reads FYNNEI. The CDR3 region is CASIRDRVSSGANVLTF. The CDR3 DNA sequence: TGTGCCAGCATCCGGGACAGGGTGAGCTCTGGGGCCAACGTCCTGACTTTC.

The rearrangement joins TRBV5-1 to TRBJ2-3; D is unresolved. This CDR3 has 12 amino acids. Trimming cost V 1 base and J 8 bases, with 8 bases left between them. Germline V gives CDR1 SGHRS, CDR2 YFSETQ. CDR3 coding DNA: TGCGCCAGCAGCTTGTTAAGGAGTACGCAGTATTTT. This translates into CASSLLRSTQYF. The full variable domain, completed using reference TRBV5-1 and TRBJ2-3, is KAGVTQTPRYLIKTRGQQVTLSCSPISGHRSVSWYQQTPGQGLQFLFEYFSETQRNKGNFPGRFSGRQFSNSRSEMNVSTLELGDSALYLCASSLLRSTQYFGPGTRLTVL.

The V and J genes are TRBV7-9 and TRBJ2-1, with D possibly TRBD2 on 5 matching bases. Germline V gives CDR1 SEHNR, CDR2 FQNEAQ (reference sequence). Trimming pared 0 bases from V and 12 bases from J, leaving 12 bases between. The CDR3 is made up of 13 amino acids. CDR3 amino acids: CASSLAGVPGQFF. CDR3 DNA: TGTGCCAGCAGCTTAGCGGGAGTCCCCGGGCAGTTCTTC.

V gene TRBV2 combines with J gene TRBJ1-4; D possibly corresponds to TRBD1 (6 bases). The CDR3 totals 13 residues. Trimming stripped 4 bases from V and 7 bases from J, with 10 bases between. CDR1 is SNHLY, CDR2 FYNNEI, per germline. This chain's CDR3 is CASSVTGTEKLFF. In nucleotides, the CDR3 is TGTGCCAGCAGTGTTACAGGGACTGAAAAACTGTTTTTT.

The chain joins TRBV30 to TRBJ1-5, with D possibly matching TRBD1 (6 bases). CDR3 length: 13 amino acids. Germline CDR1 is GTSNPN and CDR2 is SVGIG (reference sequence). V dropped 5 bases and J dropped 5 bases, with 13 bases sitting between them. The CDR3 region has the DNA TGTGCCTGGGCATACCAGGGGCATCAGCCCCAGCATTTT. Amino acids: CAWAYQGHQPQHF.

The chain couples TRBV7-2 to TRBJ2-2, with 10 bases aligning to TRBD2. Germline-derived CDR1 and CDR2 are SGHTA and FQGNSA. CDR3 length equals 17 residues. Unmatched junction bases numbered 9, after V lost 5 bases and J lost 3 bases. The DNA for the CDR3 is TGTGCCAGCAGCCCGAGGGGGACTAGCGTCCACACCGGGGAGCTGTTTTTT. The encoded protein is CASSPRGTSVHTGELFF.

This chain joins TRBV5-1 and TRBJ2-7; 10 nucleotides align to TRBD1. Germline V gene lookup returns CDR1 SGHRS and CDR2 YFSETQ. V gave up 5 bases and J gave up 3 bases; unmatched junction bases: 8. This CDR3 is 15 amino acids long. The CDR3 here is CASSSTGTGDYEQYF. CDR3 nucleotide sequence: TGCGCCAGCAGTTCAACCGGGACAGGGGACTACGAGCAGTACTTC.

The genes are TRBV7-9 and TRBJ1-2, with D uncertain. The CDR3 runs 17 residues. Germline CDR1 reads SEHNR; CDR2 reads FQNEAQ (reference sequence). The V end was cut by 5 bases, the J end by 4 bases, with 23 bases between. The CDR3 loop reads CASSPSTGGGFPYGYTF. The DNA of the CDR3 is TGTGCCAGCAGCCCATCCACCGGAGGAGGCTTCCCCTATGGCTACACCTTC.

A word on this clone: Additional DNA sequences in this sample encode the identical CDR3. The chain links TRBV27 to TRBJ1-5, with D unresolved. This CDR3 contains 13 residues. Trimming shortened V by 2 bases and J by 4 bases, and 6 bases separated the two germline ends. Germline V gene sequence: CDR1 MNHEY, CDR2 SMNVEV (reference sequence). In DNA, the CDR3 is TGTGCCAGCAGTTTACGGGGTAATCAGCCCCAGCATTTT. Amino acids: CASSLRGNQPQHF.

V and J are TRBV20-1 and TRBJ2-3, with D hard to call. The CDR3 loop spans 13 amino acids. The V gene's germline CDR1 is DFQATT and CDR2 SNEGSKA (reference sequence). V was trimmed by 3 bases and J by 4 bases, leaving 11 bases between them. DNA for the CDR3: TGCAGTGCTAGTCCCTCTAGGCCAGATACGCAGTATTTT. It specifies CSASPSRPDTQYF.

This chain uses TRBV5-4 with TRBJ2-1; 11 bases agree with TRBD1. J was trimmed by 12 bases and V by 4 bases; bases with no gene match: 15. Germline CDR1 is SGHNT and CDR2 is YYREEE (reference sequence). The CDR3 runs to 16 residues. For the CDR3, the DNA is TGTGCCAGCAGCATCCTCTCGGGACAGGGGGTGAATCGGCAGTTCTTC. Residues: CASSILSGQGVNRQFF.

DNA for the CDR3: TGCGCCAGCAGCTTGGGTCGGGGGGATTACACAGATACGCAGTATTTT. This encodes CASSLGRGDYTDTQYF. The rearrangement links TRBV5-1 to TRBJ2-3; 7 positions agree with TRBD2. The J segment lost 2 bases and the V segment lost 0 bases, leaving 6 bases of the junction unmatched. The CDR3 is 16 amino acids. The germline V gene has CDR1 SGHRS and CDR2 YFSETQ. The entire variable domain, with the rest obtained from reference TRBV5-1 and TRBJ2-3, is as follows: KAGVTQTPRYLIKTRGQQVTLSCSPISGHRSVSWYQQTPGQGLQFLFEYFSETQRNKGNFPGRFSGRQFSNSRSEMNVSTLELGDSALYLCASSLGRGDYTDTQYFGPGTRLTVL.

V usage is TRBV9 and J usage is TRBJ2-3; TRBD2 agrees at 9 bases. The V gene end was trimmed by 0 bases and the J gene end by 6 bases; junction bases not matched to a gene: 8. Germline-derived CDR1 and CDR2 are SGDLS and YYNGEE. The CDR3 has 16 amino acids. CDR3 sequence reads: CASSVGRLAEGDTQYF. The CDR3 DNA sequence: TGTGCCAGCAGCGTAGGGAGACTAGCGGAAGGGGATACGCAGTATTTT.

This chain uses TRBV6-5 with TRBJ2-7; a possible D gene is TRBD2 (6 bases). This CDR3 contains 15 residues. Germline V gene sequence: CDR1 MNHEY, CDR2 SVGAGI. V was pared by 4 bases and J by 2 bases, with 15 bases between. As DNA, the CDR3 is TGTGCCAGCAGTTGGATTACCGGGAGCACCTACGAGCAGTACTTC. Its translation: CASSWITGSTYEQYF.

The gene calls are TRBV10-3 and TRBJ1-5; no definite D call. Trimming removed 0 bases at V and 8 bases at J, with 8 bases between. CDR3 length: 13 amino acids. CDR1 and CDR2 (germline): ENHRY, SYGVKD. As DNA, the CDR3 is TGTGCCATCAGTGAGTCCGAAAACAAGCCCCAGCATTTT. Translation: CAISESENKPQHF.